This entry features one TCR beta chain sequence. The target antigen is unknown. The sample originates from a study of shared clonotypes between healthy human individuals. Study results and limitations: Only blood was sampled; tissue repertoires likely differ.

Cells designated naive CD8 were CD45RO-negative and were positively selected for CCR7, with terminally differentiated effector memory CD45RA+ cells excluded. The protocol was immunoSEQ multiplex PCR, while the TCRdb copy is restricted to in-frame clones and leaves out a portion. The data contain nearly 2 million clones, just under 95% of them singletons. Germline V gene sequence: CDR1 MNHEY, CDR2 SVGAGI. Trimming removed 2 bases from V and 4 bases from J, with 11 bases in between. The CDR3 runs to 14 residues. Sequenced material: naive CD8+ T cells sorted from blood. This sequence originates from a man between 18 and 29 years old in good health. The chain recombines TRBV6-5 with TRBJ1-2; TRBD1 is a possible D gene (6 bases). This chain's CDR3 is CASSYGGAGYGYTF. CDR3 DNA: TGTGCCAGCAGTTACGGGGGGGCGGGCTATGGCTACACCTTC.